This T cell receptor (beta chain) was identified in a study of cytomegalovirus exposure and HLA in healthy donors (dated by TCRdb to between 2016 and 2019). Study-wide context: According to an earlier analysis of a few hundred of the donors, about 179 million T cells yielded 117 million unique TCR beta sequences and around 300 Gb of sequence data. Roughly 300 gigabases of sequencing data and tens of millions of unique TCR sequences were included in an early release covering under 650 HLA-typed donors. Of the roughly 420 genotyped donors, 75% to 85% were placed in the genetic ancestry cluster associated with self-reported Caucasian donors. The study aimed to test whether cataloging public T cell receptors could reveal signatures of past pathogen exposure. Using immunosequencing, the study profiled T cell repertoires from around 670 subjects and related those repertoires to cytomegalovirus serostatus. In addition to the first cohort of 666 subjects, a separate validation cohort of approximately 120 different subjects was used. The study combined high-throughput TCR immunosequencing, statistical association of individual TCRs with disease status, and machine learning to predict cytomegalovirus infection status. To study patterns of TCR occurrence, a later analysis re-analyzed previously published TCR beta repertoires from just over 650 donors and added high-resolution HLA genotyping. Rather than using new phenotypic data, the later analysis identified candidate immune exposures from TCR beta sequences and from how often those sequences occurred across donors. An earlier analysis of approximately 640 of the donors applied high-throughput TCR beta sequencing to assess whether each TCR beta V gene segment acted as functional or pseudogenic. Donor age, sex, ethnicity and CMV serostatus were compiled alongside the repertoire data. A later genetic analysis used genome-wide SNP genotypes for 398 of the 666 donors, treating that subset as a discovery cohort. Every repertoire in the discovery cohort had been generated on one and the same sequencing platform. Both class I and class II loci were covered by HLA typing, at four-digit resolution. Typing coverage varied by locus: roughly 629-630 donors for A, B, C, DRB1 and DQB1; more than 500 for DQA1; around 610 for DPA1; more than 450 for DPB1. A handful of DR-DQ haplotypes were treated as single units for association and clustering because of strong linkage in the cohort. Across approximately 420 genotyped donors of the cohort, an average of approximately 240,000 unique TCR beta nucleotide sequences per donor were sequenced, and approximately 17% of those sequences were non-productive. Findings and caveats that apply to the study as a whole: A cluster of highly shared sequence variants was judged likely to be a technical artifact of the sequencing pipeline. Immune exposure information for the cohort was limited to CMV serostatus. A later genetic analysis associated a missense DCLRE1C variant with V-gene and J-gene trimming of TCR beta chains, and an independent cohort replicated the association. A further reported finding was that TCR beta sequences accurately predicted the HLA-A and HLA-B alleles for most subjects in the first cohort. This cohort had only TCR beta chains sequenced, and the lack of alpha or paired-chain data limited which features could be detected. The authors suggested that the approach could potentially be extended to other disease states and immunological phenotypes. In vitro tests confirmed that a few of the cytomegalovirus-associated TCR beta chains recognize cytomegalovirus antigens. A later analysis reported that several top co-occurrence clusters appeared linked to parvovirus B19, influenza, CMV and Epstein-Barr virus. HLA typing was unavailable for some donors at each locus, so association tests used only the typed subset. Because counts were too low, 15 to 20 rarely observed V segments, including chromosome 9 orphons, were excluded from the earlier analysis of 587 of the donors. Strong co-occurrence of HLA alleles, especially DR and DQ, made assigning TCR associations to individual alleles difficult. A later analysis found that HLA-associated TCR beta chains were more clonally expanded and had lower generation probabilities than equally common non-associated chains. Cytomegalovirus status was reported to be diagnosed by the classifier with high specificity and sensitivity in both the original and validation cohorts. In a later analysis, most CMV-associated TCR beta chains were found to appear HLA-restricted, with HLA associations seemingly driven largely by CMV exposure. Sequencing depth was assumed to be roughly uniform across donors in the presence/absence analyses, though that assumption may not hold. According to a later analysis, TCR association rates differed among HLA loci, with DRB1 alleles showing the most associated TCRs and HLA-C alleles showing the fewest. Most TCR sequences were seen in very few donors, while some public TCRs were found in many individuals. Linkage disequilibrium might explain the correlated functional status among segregating V segments, but an unknown experimental factor could not be ruled out. The 87-base-pair reads could not distinguish some IMGT-functional V segments, including TRBV6-2 and TRBV6-3, so those segments were excluded. At a false discovery rate of 0.05, a later analysis linked around 15,000 TCR beta sequences to specific HLA alleles. In an earlier analysis of approximately 600 of the donors, most TCR beta V segments were observed in productive rearrangements about 87% or about 30% of the time, broadly matching IMGT annotations. In a later genetic analysis, fewer N-insertions in productive TCRs were reported among donors in an Asian-associated ancestry cluster than the approximately 630-donor mean. The study listed 164 TCR beta chains as associated with cytomegalovirus.

A remark on this clone: Its antigen is not yet known. Per-base quality was not reported, and no clone a single base away is much larger than it.

The library came from the immunoSEQ multiplex PCR assay. For the multiplex PCR, a mixture combining 60 forward primers for TCR Vbeta segments and 13 reverse primers for TCR Jbeta segments was used. A multiplex PCR assay on genomic DNA amplified the CDR3 region of rearranged TCR beta genes. The amplified TCR beta libraries were sequenced on the Illumina HiSeq System as 87-base-pair reads. Per the original workflow: A later analysis tallied around 87 million unique TCR beta chains across the 640 or so repertoires, and roughly 11 million of those chains were shared by two or more donors. Raw reads were error-corrected and collapsed into unique sequences by a nearest-neighbor algorithm in which closely related sequences were merged to remove PCR and sequencing errors. To assign V, D and J gene segments, CDR3 sequences were aligned to IMGT reference sequences. For a sequence to be retained, a match of at least six nucleotides was required to both a V gene segment and a J gene segment. A rearrangement was called productive if the CDR3 had no stop codons and remained in frame with V and J, and every other rearrangement was called non-productive. CDR3 was defined according to IMGT convention as the region running from the second conserved V-encoded cysteine to the conserved J-encoded phenylalanine. In an earlier analysis of approximately 590 of the donors, sequences lacking an unambiguous match to a single V gene segment were excluded. In an earlier analysis of several hundred of the donors, V segments were called functional above 56.7% productive rearrangements and were called segregating when the between-donor standard deviation exceeded 5%. A statistical classification framework was built for diagnosing cytomegalovirus status from the catalog of TCR beta chain sequences. In a later analysis, TCR nucleotide sequences were compared against IMGT/GENE-DB human TR gene sequences so that V and J genes could be assigned. In a later analysis, CDR3 sequences and most-parsimonious VDJ recombination scenarios were assigned using the TCRdist pipeline. A later analysis defined each TCR beta chain by its CDR3 amino acid sequence plus V-gene family, and excluded reads lacking a unique V-gene family. In a later analysis, approximately 640 highly shared, low-generation-probability nucleotide sequences were removed to address suspected cross-contamination and a sequencing artifact. In a later analysis, a clonal expansion index was calculated for each public chain from normalized within-repertoire ranks of inferred template counts. Generation probabilities in a later analysis came from a VDJ recombination model fitted to out-of-frame rearrangements, and those results were checked against IGoR. Hypergeometric tests were used in a later analysis to score TCR-TCR, TCR-HLA and TCR-CMV co-occurrence, with a repertoire-size bias correction applied to the TCR pairs. In a later analysis, false discovery rates were estimated by permuting HLA or CMV assignments 20 times. In a later analysis, co-occurring TCRs were grouped using DBSCAN, with TCRdist sequence similarity added in when clustering inside HLA-allele-positive subsets. For co-occurrence clustering, repertoires with fewer than 30,000 or more than 120,000 public chains were excluded, along with roughly 5 repertoires with anomalous nucleotide sharing. TCRdb obtained this table from immuneACCESS and retained in-frame rearrangements with V and J assigned. These tables miss some clones; where compared with another copy, unresolved V genes account for less than half of the shortfall, and the remainder is unexplained. That table furnishes V, J and clone size, whereas the DNA furnished D and trimming. The sample includes about 170,000 clones, with 70% to 80% observed a single time. Jointly, the top ten make up about 2.3% of the sample.

CDR1 and CDR2 (LGHNA, YSLEER) derive from the germline V gene. V loses 1 base of germline sequence and J loses 6 bases, and the interval between the two ends is 7 bases. The CDR3 runs 14 residues from the cysteine to the phenylalanine. Only the CDR3 portion is preserved as DNA: 42 bases, with reading frame beginning at the first base. The cohort comprised approximately 700 healthy bone marrow donors. At the time of sampling, all cohort members were nominally healthy, though unrecorded immune exposures were likely present. The donor was CMV seronegative and belonged to the group of several hundred seronegative cohort members. A peripheral blood sample was provided by each donor, and peripheral blood mononuclear cells were used for TCR beta sequencing. Genomic DNA extraction from the blood cell samples was performed with the Qiagen DNeasy Blood Extraction Kit.

Material: PBMCs. The receptor was isolated from a woman aged 50 to 65 in good health and CMV-seronegative. The rearranged segments are TRBV4-3 and TRBJ1-6, and perhaps TRBD1 as D gene, on 5 matching bases. This receptor has the CDR3 CASSQVDSNSPLHF. The bases are TGCGCCAGCAGCCAAGTTGACAGTAATTCACCCCTCCACTTT.